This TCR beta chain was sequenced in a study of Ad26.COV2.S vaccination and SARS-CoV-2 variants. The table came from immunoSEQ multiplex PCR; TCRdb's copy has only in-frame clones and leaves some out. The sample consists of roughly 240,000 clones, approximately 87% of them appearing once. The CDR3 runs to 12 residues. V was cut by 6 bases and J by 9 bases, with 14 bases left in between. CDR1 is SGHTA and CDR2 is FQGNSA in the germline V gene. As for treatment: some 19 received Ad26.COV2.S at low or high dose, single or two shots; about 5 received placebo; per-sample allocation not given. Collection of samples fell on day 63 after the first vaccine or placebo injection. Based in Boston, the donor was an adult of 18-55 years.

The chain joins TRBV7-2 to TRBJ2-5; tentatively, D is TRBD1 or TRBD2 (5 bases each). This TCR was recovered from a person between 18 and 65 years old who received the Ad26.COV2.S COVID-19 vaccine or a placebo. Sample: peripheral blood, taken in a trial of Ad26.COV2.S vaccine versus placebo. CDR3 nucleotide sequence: TGTGCCAGCAGTTCTCAGGGAGTGGCCCAGTACTTC. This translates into CASSSQGVAQYF.